This T cell receptor (beta chain) was recovered during a study of T cell changes during pregnancy in multiple sclerosis. Sequencing was performed with immunoSEQ multiplex PCR; in TCRdb, only in-frame clones are kept and a portion is missing. Among some 96,000 clones listed, about 92% were seen once. Sample: peripheral blood, taken after pregnancy. The clonotype originates from a female donor with multiple sclerosis, enrolled in a pregnancy study.

CDR3 DNA: TGTGCCAGTAGTATGAGGGGGGGGAAGTTGGAAAAACTGTTTTTT. Its protein is CASSMRGGKLEKLFF. This chain connects TRBV19 to TRBJ1-4, with D perhaps matching TRBD1 (6 bases). The CDR3 is 15 residues long. Germline V gene data show CDR1 as LNHDA and CDR2 as SQIVND (reference sequence). The ends were cut back, 3 bases at V and 8 bases at J, with 16 bases in the middle.